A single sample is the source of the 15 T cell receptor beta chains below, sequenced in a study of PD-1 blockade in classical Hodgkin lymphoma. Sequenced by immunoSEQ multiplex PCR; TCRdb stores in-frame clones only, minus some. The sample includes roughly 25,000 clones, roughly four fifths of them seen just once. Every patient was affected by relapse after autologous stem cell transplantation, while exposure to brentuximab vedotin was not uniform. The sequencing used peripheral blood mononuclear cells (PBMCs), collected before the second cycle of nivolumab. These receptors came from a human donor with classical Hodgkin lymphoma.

The CDR3 DNA reads TGTGCCAGCACCTCGGGACAGCCAAATTCACCCCTCCACTTT. As protein: CASTSGQPNSPLHF. The chain couples TRBV28 to TRBJ1-6; 7 nucleotides line up with TRBD1. CDR1 is MDHEN and CDR2 is SYDVKM in the germline V gene. The CDR3 has 14 amino acids. The V and J ends lost 7 bases and 7 bases, in that order; junction bases with no gene match: 7.

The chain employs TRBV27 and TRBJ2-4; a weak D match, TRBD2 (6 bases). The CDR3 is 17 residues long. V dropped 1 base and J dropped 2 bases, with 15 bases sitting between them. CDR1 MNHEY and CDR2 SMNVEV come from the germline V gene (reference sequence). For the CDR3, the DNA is TGTGCCAGCAGTTTATACGGGAGTCAGCCATCCAAAAACATTCAGTACTTC. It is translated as CASSLYGSQPSKNIQYF.

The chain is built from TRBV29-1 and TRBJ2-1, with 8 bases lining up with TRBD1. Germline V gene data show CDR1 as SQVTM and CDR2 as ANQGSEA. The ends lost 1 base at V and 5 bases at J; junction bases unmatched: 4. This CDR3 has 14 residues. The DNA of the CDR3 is TGCAGCGTTGAAGGGACAGGGCTCCACAATGAGCAGTTCTTC. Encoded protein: CSVEGTGLHNEQFF.

The CDR3 here is CASSLFPPGAPYNEQFF. Here the CDR3 DNA reads TGTGCCAGTAGTCTCTTTCCCCCAGGGGCACCGTACAATGAGCAGTTCTTC. J is TRBJ2-1 and V is TRBV19, with D possibly matching TRBD1 (6 bases). This CDR3 spans 17 amino acids. V lost 5 bases and J lost 4, with 21 bases in between. The germline CDR1 and CDR2 sequences are LNHDA and SQIVND (reference sequence). Filled out from reference TRBV19 and TRBJ2-1, the complete variable domain reads DGGITQSPKYLFRKEGQNVTLSCEQNLNHDAMYWYRQDPGQGLRLIYYSQIVNDFQKGDIAEGYSVSREKKESFPLTVTSAQKNPTAFYLCASSLFPPGAPYNEQFFGPGTRLTVL.

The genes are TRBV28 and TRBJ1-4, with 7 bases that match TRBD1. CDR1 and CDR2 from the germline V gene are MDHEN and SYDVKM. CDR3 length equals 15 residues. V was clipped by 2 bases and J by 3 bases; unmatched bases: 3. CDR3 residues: CASSLPQGANEKLFF. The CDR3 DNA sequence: TGTGCCAGCAGTTTACCCCAGGGGGCTAATGAAAAACTGTTTTTT.

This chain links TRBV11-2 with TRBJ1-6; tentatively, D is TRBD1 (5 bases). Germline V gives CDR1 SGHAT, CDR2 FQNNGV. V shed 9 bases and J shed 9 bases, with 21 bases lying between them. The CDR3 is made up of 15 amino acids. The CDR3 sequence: CASSPGRLKLSPLHF. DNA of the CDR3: TGTGCCAGTAGTCCGGGACGCCTTAAGCTTTCACCCCTCCACTTT.

CDR3 amino acids: CASSEWEGRNTIYF. The CDR3 DNA sequence: TGTGCCAGCAGTGAATGGGAGGGGAGGAACACCATATATTTT. The J gene is TRBJ1-3, the V gene TRBV6-1; the D gene is possibly TRBD1 (5 bases). The V end was cut by 2 bases, the J end by 7 bases, with 12 bases between. This CDR3 region has 14 residues. Germline V gene sequence: CDR1 MNHNS, CDR2 SASEGT.

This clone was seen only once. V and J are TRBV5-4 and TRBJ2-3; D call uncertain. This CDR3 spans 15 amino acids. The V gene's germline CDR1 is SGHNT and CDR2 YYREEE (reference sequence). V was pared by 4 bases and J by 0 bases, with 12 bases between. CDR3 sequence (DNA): TGTGCCAGCAGCCCACCCATTCCTAGCACAGATACGCAGTATTTT. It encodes CASSPPIPSTDTQYF.

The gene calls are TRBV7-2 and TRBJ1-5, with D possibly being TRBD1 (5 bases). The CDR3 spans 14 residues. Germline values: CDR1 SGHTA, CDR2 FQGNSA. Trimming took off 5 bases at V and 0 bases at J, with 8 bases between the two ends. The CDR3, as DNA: TGTGCCAGCAGCCCGGACAATAGCAATCAGCCCCAGCATTTT. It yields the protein CASSPDNSNQPQHF.

The CDR3 loop reads CASSPPPVYEQYF. The CDR3 DNA sequence: TGTGCCAGCAGCCCCCCCCCAGTGTACGAGCAGTACTTC. The rearrangement joins TRBV28 to TRBJ2-7, with no clear D. The germline V gene has CDR1 MDHEN and CDR2 SYDVKM. The CDR3 sequence is 13 residues long. V was clipped by 6 bases and J by 4 bases, with 13 bases between them. The entire variable domain, with the rest obtained from reference TRBV28 and TRBJ2-7, is as follows: DVKVTQSSRYLVKRTGEKVFLECVQDMDHENMFWYRQDPGLGLRLIYFSYDVKMKEKGDIPEGYSVSREKKERFSLILESASTNQTSMYLCASSPPPVYEQYFGPGTRLTVT.

The CDR3 region has the DNA TGTGCCAGCAGCCGATCCCGACAGGGGCAAAACAATGAGCAGTTCTTC. It codes for CASSRSRQGQNNEQFF. The chain is built from TRBV5-5 and TRBJ2-1; 8 bases agree with TRBD1. There are 16 residues in the CDR3. CDR1 is SGHKS and CDR2 is YYEKEE in the germline V gene (reference sequence). Trimming removed 4 bases from V and 5 bases from J; junction bases left unmatched: 11.

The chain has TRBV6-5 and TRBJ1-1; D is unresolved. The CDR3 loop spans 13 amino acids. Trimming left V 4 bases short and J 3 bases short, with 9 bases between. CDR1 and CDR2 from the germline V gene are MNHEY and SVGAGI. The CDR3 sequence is CASSLGAHTEAFF. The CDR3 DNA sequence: TGTGCCAGCAGTTTAGGAGCACACACTGAAGCTTTCTTT.

The CDR3 protein is CASSFRPLAGGHNEQFF. In DNA form, the CDR3 reads TGTGCCAGCAGTTTTAGGCCCCTAGCGGGGGGGCATAATGAGCAGTTCTTC. V is TRBV27 and J is TRBJ2-1; 12 nucleotides match TRBD2. The CDR3 covers 17 residues. With 3 bases clipped from V and 7 bases from J, the junction kept 10 bases outside the gene matches. Germline V gene data show CDR1 as MNHEY and CDR2 as SMNVEV (reference sequence).

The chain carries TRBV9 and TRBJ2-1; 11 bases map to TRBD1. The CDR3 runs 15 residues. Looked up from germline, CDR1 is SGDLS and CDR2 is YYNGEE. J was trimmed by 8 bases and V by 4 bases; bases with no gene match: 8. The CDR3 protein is CASSPGQGAGDEQFF. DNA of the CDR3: TGTGCCAGCAGCCCAGGACAGGGGGCGGGCGATGAGCAGTTCTTC.

The CDR3, as DNA: TGTGCCAGCAGTTCGTCGGGCTACTACGAGCAGTACTTC. Translated, it gives CASSSSGYYEQYF. V is TRBV25-1 and J is TRBJ2-7; D gene ambiguous. V lost 5 bases and J lost 3, with 11 bases in between. Germline V CDR1 and CDR2: MGHDK, SYGVNS. This CDR3 has 13 residues.